Listed below are T cell receptor beta chains from one sample, sequenced in a study of shared clonotypes between healthy human individuals. The table came from immunoSEQ multiplex PCR; TCRdb's copy has only in-frame clones and leaves some out. The repertoire consists of around 750,000 clones, with roughly 70% occurring once and the leading ten covering more than 1.5%. Sequences were obtained from memory CD4+ T cells sorted from blood. These receptors were taken from a woman aged 25 to 39 in good health. The CDR3 runs from the conserved cysteine through the conserved F or W. The order of the fields is D gene, V gene, clone size, J gene, CDR3 length, CDR3 DNA, CDR3 protein. The D gene is left open where the match is weak. Where a row states a size, it is once, few, many or the class of an expanded clone; other rows omit it.

d_call: .
v_call: TRBV4-1
clone_size: .
j_call: TRBJ2-5
cdr3_length: 14
cdr3_nt: TGCGCCAGCAGCCAACAACAGGAGGGAGAGACCCAGTACTTC
cdr3_aa: CASSQQQEGETQYF

d_call: .
v_call: TRBV7-9
clone_size: .
j_call: TRBJ2-7
cdr3_length: 11
cdr3_nt: TGTGCCAGCAGCAAGGCCTACGAGCAGTACTTC
cdr3_aa: CASSKAYEQYF

d_call: TRBD1
v_call: TRBV11-1
clone_size: .
j_call: TRBJ1-1
cdr3_length: 13
cdr3_nt: TGTGCCAGCAGCTTGAACAGGGGGCGAGAAGCTTTCTTT
cdr3_aa: CASSLNRGREAFF

d_call: .
v_call: TRBV7-6
clone_size: .
j_call: TRBJ2-2
cdr3_length: 16
cdr3_nt: TGTGCCAGCAGCGGTAGGGCGGGGCGCGGGATCGGGGAGCTGTTTTTT
cdr3_aa: CASSGRAGRGIGELFF

d_call: TRBD1
v_call: TRBV6-5
clone_size: .
j_call: TRBJ2-7
cdr3_length: 15
cdr3_nt: TGTGCCAGCAGACCCTGGGACAGCAGCTCCTACGAGCAGTACTTC
cdr3_aa: CASRPWDSSSYEQYF

d_call: .
v_call: TRBV6-5
clone_size: .
j_call: TRBJ2-7
cdr3_length: 16
cdr3_nt: TGTGCCAGCAGTTCCATGCTCGCAAGTTTCCCCTACGAGCAGTACTTC
cdr3_aa: CASSSMLASFPYEQYF

d_call: TRBD1
v_call: TRBV29-1
clone_size: .
j_call: TRBJ1-2
cdr3_length: 13
cdr3_nt: TGCAGCGCCCGACAGGGGGCTGGCTATGGCTACACCTTC
cdr3_aa: CSARQGAGYGYTF

d_call: .
v_call: TRBV7-2
clone_size: .
j_call: TRBJ2-5
cdr3_length: 13
cdr3_nt: TGTGCCAGCAGCTTAGTCCTTGGAGAAACCCAGTACTTC
cdr3_aa: CASSLVLGETQYF

d_call: .
v_call: TRBV29-1
clone_size: .
j_call: TRBJ2-3
cdr3_length: 12
cdr3_nt: TGCAGCGCCCGAACCCGCACAGATACGCAGTATTTT
cdr3_aa: CSARTRTDTQYF

d_call: .
v_call: TRBV14
clone_size: .
j_call: TRBJ1-1
cdr3_length: 16
cdr3_nt: TGTGCCAGCAGTCCAACGAGGGGGAGCTTGAACACTGAAGCTTTCTTT
cdr3_aa: CASSPTRGSLNTEAFF

d_call: TRBD1
v_call: TRBV25-1
clone_size: .
j_call: TRBJ2-7
cdr3_length: 14
cdr3_nt: TGTGCCAGCAGTGGACAGGGGGGATCTAACGAGCAGTACTTC
cdr3_aa: CASSGQGGSNEQYF

d_call: .
v_call: TRBV6-4
clone_size: once
j_call: TRBJ2-3
cdr3_length: 11
cdr3_nt: TGTGCCAGCAGTGACGGTGCTACGCAGTATTTT
cdr3_aa: CASSDGATQYF

d_call: TRBD2
v_call: TRBV7-2
clone_size: .
j_call: TRBJ2-1
cdr3_length: 11
cdr3_nt: TGTGCCAGCACCCAGCGGGAAAGGCAGTTCTTC
cdr3_aa: CASTQRERQFF

d_call: .
v_call: TRBV7-2
clone_size: .
j_call: TRBJ1-1
cdr3_length: 14
cdr3_nt: TGTGCCAGCAGCTTAATCGACAGTCGCACTGAAGCTTTCTTT
cdr3_aa: CASSLIDSRTEAFF

d_call: TRBD2
v_call: TRBV29-1
clone_size: .
j_call: TRBJ2-5
cdr3_length: 13
cdr3_nt: TGCAGCATTGAAGCGGGAGTTGGAGAGACCCAGTACTTC
cdr3_aa: CSIEAGVGETQYF

d_call: TRBD1
v_call: TRBV19
clone_size: many
j_call: TRBJ2-7
cdr3_length: 15
cdr3_nt: TGTGCCAGTAGTGACCGGGACAGGGTAACCTACGAGCAGTACTTC
cdr3_aa: CASSDRDRVTYEQYF

d_call: .
v_call: TRBV15
clone_size: .
j_call: TRBJ1-4
cdr3_length: 14
cdr3_nt: TGTGCCACCAGCAGAGCGGGGGGCCATGAAAAACTGTTTTTT
cdr3_aa: CATSRAGGHEKLFF

d_call: .
v_call: TRBV5-1
clone_size: .
j_call: TRBJ2-3
cdr3_length: 14
cdr3_nt: TGCGCCAGCAGCCCCGGTCATGAGGGGGATACGCAGTATTTT
cdr3_aa: CASSPGHEGDTQYF

d_call: TRBD1
v_call: TRBV6-1
clone_size: .
j_call: TRBJ2-7
cdr3_length: 15
cdr3_nt: TGTGCCAGCAGTGAAGCGACAGGGGGCCGGAACGAGCAGTACTTC
cdr3_aa: CASSEATGGRNEQYF

d_call: TRBD2
v_call: TRBV15
clone_size: once
j_call: TRBJ2-3
cdr3_length: 18
cdr3_nt: TGTGCCACCAGCAGAGCCGGGACTAGCGAGTCCGGGGGAGATACGCAGTATTTT
cdr3_aa: CATSRAGTSESGGDTQYF

d_call: .
v_call: TRBV11-2
clone_size: .
j_call: TRBJ2-7
cdr3_length: 15
cdr3_nt: TGTGCCAGCAGCTTAGAAATGGGACCCTCCTACGAGCAGTACTTC
cdr3_aa: CASSLEMGPSYEQYF

d_call: TRBD2
v_call: TRBV19
clone_size: .
j_call: TRBJ2-7
cdr3_length: 16
cdr3_nt: TGTGCCAGTAGTGCGTCCGGGACTATAGCCTCCTACGAGCAGTACTTC
cdr3_aa: CASSASGTIASYEQYF

d_call: TRBD1
v_call: TRBV28
clone_size: .
j_call: TRBJ1-3
cdr3_length: 14
cdr3_nt: TGTGCCAGCCCCAGGGGGGTGGCTGGAAACACCATATATTTT
cdr3_aa: CASPRGVAGNTIYF

d_call: .
v_call: TRBV9
clone_size: .
j_call: TRBJ2-7
cdr3_length: 16
cdr3_nt: TGTGCCAGCAGCCCCAGAGGCCCGGCAGGGACCTACGAGCAGTACTTC
cdr3_aa: CASSPRGPAGTYEQYF

d_call: .
v_call: TRBV27
clone_size: .
j_call: TRBJ2-2
cdr3_length: 16
cdr3_nt: TGTGCCAGCAGTTCACAGCCGGGATTGAACACCGGGGAGCTGTTTTTT
cdr3_aa: CASSSQPGLNTGELFF

d_call: .
v_call: TRBV11-2
clone_size: few
j_call: TRBJ2-3
cdr3_length: 14
cdr3_nt: TGTGCCAGCAGCTCAAATTCAGGCACAGATACGCAGTATTTT
cdr3_aa: CASSSNSGTDTQYF

d_call: .
v_call: TRBV5-6
clone_size: .
j_call: TRBJ1-1
cdr3_length: 12
cdr3_nt: TGTGCCAGCGCGGGGCAGGGTTTTGTAGCTTTCTTT
cdr3_aa: CASAGQGFVAFF

d_call: TRBD2
v_call: TRBV30
clone_size: .
j_call: TRBJ2-2
cdr3_length: 15
cdr3_nt: TGTGCCTGGAGTGTAGCGGGACCGAACACCGGGGAGCTGTTTTTT
cdr3_aa: CAWSVAGPNTGELFF

d_call: TRBD2
v_call: TRBV30
clone_size: few
j_call: TRBJ2-3
cdr3_length: 14
cdr3_nt: TGTGCCACCCCAGCGGGAGGGCCGGGAGATACGCAGTATTTT
cdr3_aa: CATPAGGPGDTQYF

d_call: TRBD1
v_call: TRBV7-2
clone_size: few
j_call: TRBJ2-5
cdr3_length: 13
cdr3_nt: TGTGCCAGCAGCCAGGACAGGGGAGAGACCCAGTACTTC
cdr3_aa: CASSQDRGETQYF

d_call: TRBD2
v_call: TRBV15
clone_size: once
j_call: TRBJ2-7
cdr3_length: 15
cdr3_nt: TGTGCCACCAGCAGAGATTTAGCGGGAGGTCACGAGCAGTACTTC
cdr3_aa: CATSRDLAGGHEQYF

d_call: .
v_call: TRBV28
clone_size: .
j_call: TRBJ1-4
cdr3_length: 16
cdr3_nt: TGTGCCAGCAGTTCCCCACAGGGATTGTTAATTGAAAAACTGTTTTTT
cdr3_aa: CASSSPQGLLIEKLFF

d_call: TRBD1
v_call: TRBV6-1
clone_size: .
j_call: TRBJ1-5
cdr3_length: 15
cdr3_nt: TGTGCCAGCAGTGAAGGGACAGGGGCGGTTCAGCCCCAGCATTTT
cdr3_aa: CASSEGTGAVQPQHF

d_call: TRBD1
v_call: TRBV29-1
clone_size: .
j_call: TRBJ2-7
cdr3_length: 16
cdr3_nt: TGCAGCGTGGGTAAACCGGGACAGAGATTCTCCTACGAGCAGTACTTC
cdr3_aa: CSVGKPGQRFSYEQYF

d_call: TRBD1
v_call: TRBV7-3
clone_size: .
j_call: TRBJ1-1
cdr3_length: 13
cdr3_nt: TGTGCCAGCAGCTACCGGGACAGGGATGAGGCTTTCTTT
cdr3_aa: CASSYRDRDEAFF

d_call: TRBD1
v_call: TRBV5-1
clone_size: .
j_call: TRBJ2-3
cdr3_length: 14
cdr3_nt: TGCGCCAGCAGCTCCGGACAGGACACAGATACGCAGTATTTT
cdr3_aa: CASSSGQDTDTQYF

d_call: .
v_call: TRBV19
clone_size: .
j_call: TRBJ1-5
cdr3_length: 17
cdr3_nt: TGTGCCAGTATTCCAGGAGTTGGAGGCCCTAGCAATCAGCCCCAGCATTTT
cdr3_aa: CASIPGVGGPSNQPQHF

d_call: .
v_call: TRBV20-1
clone_size: once
j_call: TRBJ1-5
cdr3_length: 11
cdr3_nt: TGCAGTGCAGGGTCGGCTCAGCCCCAGCATTTT
cdr3_aa: CSAGSAQPQHF

d_call: .
v_call: TRBV6-5
clone_size: many
j_call: TRBJ1-2
cdr3_length: 16
cdr3_nt: TGTGCCAGCAGTTACTCGATTGTGGCAGGAGGGGACGGCTACACCTTC
cdr3_aa: CASSYSIVAGGDGYTF

d_call: .
v_call: TRBV27
clone_size: .
j_call: TRBJ1-4
cdr3_length: 14
cdr3_nt: TGTGCCAGCAGTTCCCAGGGTTTTGGAGAAAAACTGTTTTTT
cdr3_aa: CASSSQGFGEKLFF

d_call: TRBD2
v_call: TRBV27
clone_size: .
j_call: TRBJ2-7
cdr3_length: 15
cdr3_nt: TGTGCCAGCAGTCCCTCTCTAGCGGGAGTCTACGAGCAGTACTTC
cdr3_aa: CASSPSLAGVYEQYF

d_call: TRBD1
v_call: TRBV5-1
clone_size: .
j_call: TRBJ2-7
cdr3_length: 15
cdr3_nt: TGCGCCAGCAGCCCATCGACAGGGGGCATGTACGAGCAGTACTTC
cdr3_aa: CASSPSTGGMYEQYF

d_call: TRBD1
v_call: TRBV27
clone_size: .
j_call: TRBJ2-5
cdr3_length: 13
cdr3_nt: TGTGCCAGCAGTTTTGTGGACAGGGGAACCCAGTACTTC
cdr3_aa: CASSFVDRGTQYF

d_call: .
v_call: TRBV2
clone_size: .
j_call: TRBJ1-6
cdr3_length: 16
cdr3_nt: TGTGCCAGCAGTGTGTCACATAGGGACTATAATTCACCCCTCCACTTT
cdr3_aa: CASSVSHRDYNSPLHF

d_call: .
v_call: TRBV6-6
clone_size: .
j_call: TRBJ2-7
cdr3_length: 13
cdr3_nt: TGTGCCAGCAGTTACAGGGGGGCCCGGGAGCAGTACTTC
cdr3_aa: CASSYRGAREQYF

d_call: .
v_call: TRBV28
clone_size: .
j_call: TRBJ1-2
cdr3_length: 13
cdr3_nt: TGTGCCAGCAGACAGGGTTCGGACTATGGCTACACCTTC
cdr3_aa: CASRQGSDYGYTF

d_call: .
v_call: TRBV28
clone_size: .
j_call: TRBJ1-5
cdr3_length: 17
cdr3_nt: TGTGCCAGCAGCCCAACGACAGCTTCCCCCAACAATCAGCCCCAGCATTTT
cdr3_aa: CASSPTTASPNNQPQHF

d_call: TRBD2
v_call: TRBV7-9
clone_size: .
j_call: TRBJ2-5
cdr3_length: 13
cdr3_nt: TGTGCCAGCGGGCTAGCGGGAGAAGAGACCCAGTACTTC
cdr3_aa: CASGLAGEETQYF

d_call: .
v_call: TRBV5-1
clone_size: .
j_call: TRBJ1-3
cdr3_length: 19
cdr3_nt: TGCGCCAGCAGCTCGGGAAACACAGGAGCGGCCAGCTCTGGAAACACCATATATTTT
cdr3_aa: CASSSGNTGAASSGNTIYF

d_call: .
v_call: TRBV4-1
clone_size: few
j_call: TRBJ1-1
cdr3_length: 15
cdr3_nt: TGCGCCAGCAGCCAAGCGGGGCAGGGAGGCACTGAAGCTTTCTTT
cdr3_aa: CASSQAGQGGTEAFF

d_call: TRBD1
v_call: TRBV29-1
clone_size: .
j_call: TRBJ2-7
cdr3_length: 15
cdr3_nt: TGCAGCGTTGTAGGACAGGGGGCAGCAAGGTACGAGCAGTACTTC
cdr3_aa: CSVVGQGAARYEQYF

d_call: .
v_call: TRBV7-3
clone_size: .
j_call: TRBJ2-7
cdr3_length: 10
cdr3_nt: TGTGCCAGCAGCAACCGGCGACGGGACTTC
cdr3_aa: CASSNRRRDF

d_call: .
v_call: TRBV19
clone_size: .
j_call: TRBJ2-7
cdr3_length: 9
cdr3_nt: TGTGCCAGTGAATACGAGCAGTACTTC
cdr3_aa: CASEYEQYF

d_call: .
v_call: TRBV19
clone_size: .
j_call: TRBJ2-2
cdr3_length: 17
cdr3_nt: TGTGCCAGTAGTATAGAGGTAAACAGGGTTAACACCGGGGAGCTGTTTTTT
cdr3_aa: CASSIEVNRVNTGELFF

d_call: TRBD2
v_call: TRBV7-3
clone_size: .
j_call: TRBJ2-7
cdr3_length: 16
cdr3_nt: TGTGCCAGCAGCTTCTCCCCCACTAGCGGGAGGTACGAGCAGTACTTC
cdr3_aa: CASSFSPTSGRYEQYF

d_call: TRBD1
v_call: TRBV2
clone_size: .
j_call: TRBJ1-5
cdr3_length: 15
cdr3_nt: TGTGCCAGCAGAGAGACCGGGACAGGGGTTCAGCCCCAGCATTTT
cdr3_aa: CASRETGTGVQPQHF

d_call: .
v_call: TRBV5-1
clone_size: .
j_call: TRBJ2-7
cdr3_length: 14
cdr3_nt: TGCGCCAGCAGCTTGGAGTCAGGGGCGGGCGAGCAGTACTTC
cdr3_aa: CASSLESGAGEQYF

d_call: .
v_call: TRBV15
clone_size: once
j_call: TRBJ1-3
cdr3_length: 14
cdr3_nt: TGTGCCACCAGCAGAGAGGACAGCCGAAACACCATATATTTT
cdr3_aa: CATSREDSRNTIYF

d_call: .
v_call: TRBV28
clone_size: .
j_call: TRBJ2-7
cdr3_length: 13
cdr3_nt: TGTGCCAGCAGAACAGACAGTACCTACGAGCAGTACTTC
cdr3_aa: CASRTDSTYEQYF

d_call: .
v_call: TRBV5-1
clone_size: .
j_call: TRBJ1-5
cdr3_length: 17
cdr3_nt: TGCGCCAGCAGCTTGGGGGGTGACAGTTATAGCAATCAGCCCCAGCATTTT
cdr3_aa: CASSLGGDSYSNQPQHF